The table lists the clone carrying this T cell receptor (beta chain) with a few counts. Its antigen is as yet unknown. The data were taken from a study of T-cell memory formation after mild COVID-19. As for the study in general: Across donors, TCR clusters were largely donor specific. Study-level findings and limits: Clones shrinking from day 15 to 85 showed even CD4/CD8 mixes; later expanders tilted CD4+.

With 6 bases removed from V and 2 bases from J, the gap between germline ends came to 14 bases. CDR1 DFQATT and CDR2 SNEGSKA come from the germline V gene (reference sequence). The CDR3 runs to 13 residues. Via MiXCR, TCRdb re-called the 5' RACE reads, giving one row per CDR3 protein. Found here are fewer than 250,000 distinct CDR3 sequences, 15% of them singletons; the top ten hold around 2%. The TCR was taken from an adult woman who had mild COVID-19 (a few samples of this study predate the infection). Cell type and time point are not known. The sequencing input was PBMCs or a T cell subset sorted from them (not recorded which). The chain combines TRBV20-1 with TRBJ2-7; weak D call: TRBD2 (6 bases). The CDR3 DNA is TGCAGTGCGCCGAGCGGGCTTACCTACGAGCAGTACTTC. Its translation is CSAPSGLTYEQYF.